This TCR beta chain came from a study of breast tumors, draining lymph nodes, adjacent tissues. Overall study findings and caveats: Tumor and nontumor repertoires were significantly more similar in luminal-like than in basal-like breast cancer. Compared with lymph nodes, tumors were less diverse; compared with nontumor tissue, more.

Axillary draining lymph nodes of breast cancer patients supplied the node samples. MiXCR, run by TCRdb on the multiplex PCR reads, gives a single entry per CDR3 protein. The table records approximately 90,000 distinct CDR3 sequences, roughly 29% of them present only once. The CDR3 runs 17 residues. The germline V gene encodes CDR1 SGHTA and CDR2 FQGTGA. Turning to this clonotype: Its antigen is currently unknown. An end of the junction does not agree with germline; a read error may underlie this.

This rearrangement joins TRBV7-3 to TRBJ2-1, with 9 bases lining up with TRBD1. The receptor was derived from a female donor with breast cancer. Some clones in this sample may be carry-over from other donors' samples. The sequenced material came from axillary lymph node tissue. In nucleotides, the CDR3 is TGCGCCAGCAGCCAAGATTCCGGGGGACAGGGCTACAATGAGCAGTTCTTC. Amino acids: CASSQDSGGQGYNEQFF.